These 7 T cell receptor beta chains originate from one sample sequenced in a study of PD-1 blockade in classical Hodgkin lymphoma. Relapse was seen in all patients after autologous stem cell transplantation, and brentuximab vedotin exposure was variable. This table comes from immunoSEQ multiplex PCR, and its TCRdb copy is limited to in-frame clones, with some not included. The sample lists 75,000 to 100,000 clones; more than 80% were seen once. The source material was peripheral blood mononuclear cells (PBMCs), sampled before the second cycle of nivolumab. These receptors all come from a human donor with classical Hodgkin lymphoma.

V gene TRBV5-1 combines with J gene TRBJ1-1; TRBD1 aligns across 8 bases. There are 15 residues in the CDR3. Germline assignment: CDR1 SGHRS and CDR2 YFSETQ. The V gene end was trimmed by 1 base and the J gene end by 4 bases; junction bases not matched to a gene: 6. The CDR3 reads CASSLWQGAGTEAFF. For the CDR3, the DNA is TGCGCCAGCAGCTTGTGGCAGGGGGCAGGCACTGAAGCTTTCTTT.

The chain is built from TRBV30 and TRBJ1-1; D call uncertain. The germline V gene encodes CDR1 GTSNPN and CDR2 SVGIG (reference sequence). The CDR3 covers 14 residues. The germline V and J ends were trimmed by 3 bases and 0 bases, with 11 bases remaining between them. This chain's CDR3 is CAWSGYPMNTEAFF. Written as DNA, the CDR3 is TGTGCCTGGAGCGGGTACCCCATGAACACTGAAGCTTTCTTT.

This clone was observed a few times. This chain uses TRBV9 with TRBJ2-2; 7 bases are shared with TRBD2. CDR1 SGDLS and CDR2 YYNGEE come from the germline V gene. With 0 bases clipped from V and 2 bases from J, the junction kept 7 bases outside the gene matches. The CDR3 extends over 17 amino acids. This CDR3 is CASSVAQGGLNTGELFF. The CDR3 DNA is TGTGCCAGCAGCGTAGCTCAGGGAGGGTTAAACACCGGGGAGCTGTTTTTT.

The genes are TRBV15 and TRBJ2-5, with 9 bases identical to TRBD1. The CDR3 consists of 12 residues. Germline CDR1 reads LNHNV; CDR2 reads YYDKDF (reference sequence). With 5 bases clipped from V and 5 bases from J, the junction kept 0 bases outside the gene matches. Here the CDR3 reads CATSGTGETQYF. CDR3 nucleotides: TGTGCCACCAGCGGGACAGGGGAGACCCAGTACTTC.

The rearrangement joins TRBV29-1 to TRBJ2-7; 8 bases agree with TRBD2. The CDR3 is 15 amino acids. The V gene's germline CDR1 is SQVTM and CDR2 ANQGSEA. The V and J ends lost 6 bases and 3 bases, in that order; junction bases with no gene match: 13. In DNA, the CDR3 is TGCAGCGTGTACGATAGCGGGACTGGAGGCTACGAGCAGTACTTC. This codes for CSVYDSGTGGYEQYF.

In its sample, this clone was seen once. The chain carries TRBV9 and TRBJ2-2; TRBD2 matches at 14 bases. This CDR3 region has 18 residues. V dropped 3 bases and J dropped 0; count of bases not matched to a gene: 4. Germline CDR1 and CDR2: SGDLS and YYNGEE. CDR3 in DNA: TGTGCCAGCAGCGGGACTAGCGGGAGGTCCGCGAACACCGGGGAGCTGTTTTTT. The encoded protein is CASSGTSGRSANTGELFF. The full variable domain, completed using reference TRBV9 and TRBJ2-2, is DSGVTQTPKHLITATGQRVTLRCSPRSGDLSVYWYQQSLDQGLQFLIQYYNGEERAKGNILERFSAQQFPDLHSELNLSSLELGDSALYFCASSGTSGRSANTGELFFGEGSRLTVL.

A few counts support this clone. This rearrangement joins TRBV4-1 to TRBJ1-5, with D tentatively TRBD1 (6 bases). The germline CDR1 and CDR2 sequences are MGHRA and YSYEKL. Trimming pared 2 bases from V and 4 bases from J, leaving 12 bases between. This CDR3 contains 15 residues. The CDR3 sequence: CASSQQQGANQPQHF. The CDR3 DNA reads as TGCGCCAGCAGCCAACAACAGGGTGCAAATCAGCCCCAGCATTTT.